This T cell receptor beta chain is from a study of blood T cell repertoires in COVID-19. The CDR3 is made up of 17 amino acids. V gave up 1 base and J gave up 8 bases; unmatched junction bases: 10. Germline-derived CDR1 and CDR2 are KGHSH and LQKENI. Profiled with immunoSEQ multiplex PCR; TCRdb holds only in-frame clones, not every one. The table records about 250,000 clones, roughly 91% of them present only once. This clonotype was sampled from a woman aged 25 to 39 with acute COVID-19. Source material: PBMCs or T cells enriched from blood (not recorded which). The chain combines TRBV18 with TRBJ1-6, with TRBD1 matching over 8 bases. The CDR3 is CASSPRGQVEAYSPLHF. CDR3 DNA sequence: TGTGCCAGCTCACCACGGGGACAGGTTGAGGCGTATTCACCCCTCCACTTT.